The 13 T cell receptor beta chains presented below share a single source sample, sequenced in a study of T cell changes during pregnancy in multiple sclerosis. Generated by immunoSEQ multiplex PCR, the TCRdb table keeps only in-frame clones and is missing some. Here the sample spans some 100,000 clones, about nine tenths being singletons. Sequencing used peripheral blood, obtained after pregnancy. All receptors come from a female donor with multiple sclerosis, enrolled in a pregnancy study.

This chain links TRBV5-6 with TRBJ2-3; TRBD2 aligns across 7 bases. Germline V gene data show CDR1 as SGHDT and CDR2 as YYEEEE. The CDR3 totals 16 residues. The junction had 8 bases not matched to a gene; V was cut back by 2 bases and J by 2 bases. Written as DNA, the CDR3 is TGTGCCAGCAGCTTAGAGTATAGCGGGCCCACAGATACGCAGTATTTT. This codes for CASSLEYSGPTDTQYF.

The genes are TRBV11-2 and TRBJ2-1; D may be TRBD1 (5 bases). Looked up from germline, CDR1 is SGHAT and CDR2 is FQNNGV. V lost 1 base, J lost 2 bases, and 9 bases lay in between. CDR3 size: 15 residues. Written as DNA, the CDR3 is TGTGCCAGCAGCTTAGTTACAGGTGCCTACAATGAGCAGTTCTTC. This translates into CASSLVTGAYNEQFF.

The J gene is TRBJ1-4, the V gene TRBV19; a possible D gene is TRBD1 (6 bases). Germline V lookup: CDR1 LNHDA, CDR2 SQIVND (reference sequence). V dropped 2 bases and J dropped 8 bases, with 12 bases sitting between them. The CDR3 covers 14 residues. CDR3 in DNA: TGTGCCAGTAGTATAACGACAGGAGGAGAAAAACTGTTTTTT. It codes for CASSITTGGEKLFF.

V usage is TRBV7-3 and J usage is TRBJ1-1; D is undetermined. The ends were cut back, 0 bases at V and 1 base at J, with 9 bases in the middle. CDR1 is SGHTA, CDR2 FQGTGA, per germline. The CDR3 runs to 15 residues. As DNA, the CDR3 is TGTGCCAGCAGCTTAACCAGGACTGCGAACACTGAAGCTTTCTTT. Its translation is CASSLTRTANTEAFF.

The chain carries TRBV9 and TRBJ2-2; D not resolved. Looked up from germline, CDR1 is SGDLS and CDR2 is YYNGEE. The CDR3 extends over 16 amino acids. V gave up 3 bases and J gave up 7 bases, with 19 bases separating them. CDR3 amino acids: CASSDHPSPAIGELFF. CDR3 coding DNA: TGTGCCAGCAGCGACCATCCTAGTCCCGCGATCGGGGAGCTGTTTTTT.

This chain uses TRBV7-8 with TRBJ2-1; the D gene is possibly TRBD2 (5 bases). This CDR3 contains 18 residues. CDR1 is SGHVS and CDR2 is FQNEAQ in the germline V gene. The V gene lost 3 bases and the J gene lost 5 bases, with 23 bases spanning the gap. The CDR3 bases are TGTGCCAGCAGCTTGCGCGCCGAAAGGACTTCCACAAACAATGAGCAGTTCTTC. Encoded protein: CASSLRAERTSTNNEQFF.

CDR3 sequence: CASSYSTGGQKYEQYF. The CDR3 DNA is TGTGCCAGCAGTTACTCGACAGGGGGTCAGAAGTACGAGCAGTACTTC. V is TRBV6-6 and J is TRBJ2-5; 9 bases match TRBD1. TRBJ2-7 matches the DNA end more closely, so the J call is doubtful. Germline lookup yields CDR1 MNHNY and CDR2 SVGAGI (reference sequence). The CDR3 is 16 amino acids.

The chain has TRBV29-1 and TRBJ2-3; 7 nucleotides agree with TRBD2. This CDR3 region has 14 residues. V was pared by 7 bases and J by 3 bases, with 10 bases of the junction left unmatched. Germline CDR1 reads SQVTM; CDR2 reads ANQGSEA. CDR3: CSEKAGRGTDTQYF. Written as DNA, the CDR3 is TGCAGCGAAAAGGCGGGGAGGGGAACAGATACGCAGTATTTT.

The J gene is TRBJ2-1, the V gene TRBV29-1; TRBD1 might be the D (6 bases). The CDR3 has 11 amino acids. The V and J ends lost 3 bases and 6 bases respectively, with 6 bases between them. CDR1 SQVTM and CDR2 ANQGSEA come from the germline V gene. The CDR3 nucleotides read TGCAGCGTTGACAGGGGCAATGAGCAGTTCTTC. It codes for CSVDRGNEQFF.

V usage is TRBV6-4 and J usage is TRBJ2-3, with TRBD2 identical over 8 bases. The ends lost 4 bases at V and 2 bases at J; junction bases unmatched: 5. The V gene's germline CDR1 is MRHNA and CDR2 SNTAGT. This CDR3 is 15 amino acids long. The CDR3 coding sequence is TGTGCCAGCAGTGTTCGGGGGGGAAACACAGATACGCAGTATTTT. It is translated as CASSVRGGNTDTQYF.

V gene TRBV2 combines with J gene TRBJ1-3; D gene uncertain. Trimming left V 6 bases short and J 0 bases short, with 15 bases between. The CDR3 contains 16 residues. Per germline, CDR1 SNHLY and CDR2 FYNNEI. Here the CDR3 DNA reads TGTGCCAGCAGAGACGACAACCTATACTCTGGAAACACCATATATTTT. Translation gives CASRDDNLYSGNTIYF.

The V call is TRBV6-1, the J call TRBJ2-1; D is undetermined. Trimming removed 7 bases at V and 9 bases at J, with 19 bases between. This CDR3 region has 14 residues. Germline V gene data show CDR1 as MNHNS and CDR2 as SASEGT. This CDR3 is CASKVVVPLGEQFF. The DNA of the CDR3 is TGTGCCAGCAAAGTTGTAGTACCCCTTGGTGAGCAGTTCTTC.

In DNA form, the CDR3 reads TGTGCCAGCAGCGTTACCGGGACTAGCGCCGATACGCAGTATTTT. This codes for CASSVTGTSADTQYF. This chain connects TRBV9 to TRBJ2-3, with 10 bases identical to TRBD2. This CDR3 spans 15 amino acids. Germline V gene sequence: CDR1 SGDLS, CDR2 YYNGEE. V was clipped by 2 bases and J by 6 bases; unmatched bases: 6.